This record looks at one TCR beta chain sequence and its context. This record comes from a study of T cell changes during pregnancy in multiple sclerosis. Profiling relied on immunoSEQ multiplex PCR, and the TCRdb table lists in-frame clones only, not all of them. This repertoire shows 65,000 to 95,000 clones, over 75% found once; its top ten account for about 1.9%. The source of this sequence is a female donor with multiple sclerosis, enrolled in a pregnancy study. Sample: peripheral blood, taken before pregnancy.

CDR3 sequence (DNA): TGCGCCAGCAGCCAAGACCCGGGGGGGCTTGATGGCTACACCTTC. Encoded protein: CASSQDPGGLDGYTF. The J gene is TRBJ1-2, the V gene TRBV4-3, with a possible D match to TRBD1 (6 bases). The CDR3 runs 15 residues. The germline gives CDR1 LGHNA, CDR2 YSLEER. The V gene lost 0 bases and the J gene lost 6 bases, with 14 bases spanning the gap.